This TCR beta chain was recovered during a study of T cell repertoires in cytomegalovirus infection. Across the study: It was the public TCR beta signatures that indicated both CMV infection and matching HLA type.

The CDR3 consists of 18 residues. Germline loops: CDR1 SGHTA, CDR2 FQGNSA. The sample holds one count of this clonotype. An end of the junction does not agree with germline; a read error may underlie this. TCRdb redid the calling of the reads with MiXCR, one entry per CDR3 protein. Of about 740,000 distinct CDR3 sequences in the sample, approximately 34% were seen once. V and J are TRBV7-2 and TRBJ1-6; TRBD1 might be the D (5 bases). The clonotype was recovered from a human donor in good health (CMV status not recorded). Some clones in this sample may be carry-over from other donors' samples. Sample: PBMCs. CDR3 residues: CASSSGLQRSSYNSPPHF. As DNA, the CDR3 is TGTGCCAGCAGCTCGGGACTCCAAAGGAGCTCCTATAATTCACCCCCCCACTTT. The whole variable domain, filled in from reference TRBV7-2 and TRBJ1-6, reads GAGVSQSPSNKVTEKGKDVELRCDPISGHTALYWYRQSLGQGLEFLIYFQGNSAPDKSGLPSDRFSAERTGGSVSTLTIQRTQQEDSAVYLCASSSGLQRSSYNSPPHFGNGTRLTVT.